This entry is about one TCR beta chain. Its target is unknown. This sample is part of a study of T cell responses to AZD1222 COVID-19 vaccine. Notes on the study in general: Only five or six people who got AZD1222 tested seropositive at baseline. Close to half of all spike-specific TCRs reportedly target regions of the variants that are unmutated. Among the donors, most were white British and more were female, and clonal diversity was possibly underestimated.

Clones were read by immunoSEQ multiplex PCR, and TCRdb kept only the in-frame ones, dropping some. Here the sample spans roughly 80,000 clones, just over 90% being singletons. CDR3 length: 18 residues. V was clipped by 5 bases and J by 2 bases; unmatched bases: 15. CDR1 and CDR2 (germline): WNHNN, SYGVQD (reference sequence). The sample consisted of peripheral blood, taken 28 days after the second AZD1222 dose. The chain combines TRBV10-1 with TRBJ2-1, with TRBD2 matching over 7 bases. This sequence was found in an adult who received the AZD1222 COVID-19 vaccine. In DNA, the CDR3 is TGCGCCAGCAGTAGCGGGATCCTTATATCCCTTGCCTACAATGAGCAGTTCTTC. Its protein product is CASSSGILISLAYNEQFF.